This T cell receptor beta chain was recovered during a study of T-cell reconstitution after alpha-beta-depleted transplantation in children. The CDR3 totals 15 residues. Germline CDR1 is SQVTM and CDR2 is ANQGSEA. V was shortened by 2 bases and J by 2 bases, with 13 bases between the two germline ends. Only a few counts were recorded for this clonotype. Unique molecular identifiers were incorporated during preparation of the TCRbeta library. TCRdb analysed the PCR reads with MiXCR anew, one entry per CDR3 protein. The sample records some 300,000 distinct CDR3 sequences, about 9.3% being singletons. V is TRBV29-1 and J is TRBJ2-1, with a possible D match to TRBD2 (5 bases). Sequencing used PBMCs from the stem cell graft donor, obtained from the stem cell graft. This clonotype was obtained from a human donor who donated a stem cell graft to a child with acute lymphoblastic leukemia. CDR3 protein: CSVEYSGSPYNEQFF. Written as DNA, the CDR3 is TGCAGCGTTGAATACTCGGGGAGCCCCTACAATGAGCAGTTCTTC.